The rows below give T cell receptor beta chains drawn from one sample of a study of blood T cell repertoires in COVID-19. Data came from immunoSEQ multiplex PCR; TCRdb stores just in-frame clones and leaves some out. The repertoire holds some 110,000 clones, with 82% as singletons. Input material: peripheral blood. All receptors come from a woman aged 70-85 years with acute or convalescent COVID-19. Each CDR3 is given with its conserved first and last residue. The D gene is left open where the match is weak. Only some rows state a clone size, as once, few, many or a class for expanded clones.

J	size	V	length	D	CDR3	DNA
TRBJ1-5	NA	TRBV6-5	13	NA	CASKKSSNQPQHF	TGTGCCAGCAAAAAAAGCAGCAATCAGCCCCAGCATTTT
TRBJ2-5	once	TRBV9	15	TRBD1	CASSVDPGGGETQYF	TGTGCCAGCAGCGTAGACCCAGGGGGCGGGGAGACCCAGTACTTC
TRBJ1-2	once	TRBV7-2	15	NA	CASSLQGTPNYGYTF	TGTGCCAGCAGCTTACAGGGTACCCCTAACTATGGCTACACCTTC
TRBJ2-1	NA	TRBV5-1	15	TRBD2	CASSTDGGADNEQFF	TGCGCCAGCAGCACGGACGGGGGGGCTGACAATGAGCAGTTCTTC
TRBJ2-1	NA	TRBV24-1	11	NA	CATSLTSEQFF	TGTGCCACCAGTTTGACTAGTGAGCAGTTCTTC
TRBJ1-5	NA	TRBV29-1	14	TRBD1	CSSMGTVSNQPQHF	TGCAGCTCCATGGGGACAGTTAGCAATCAGCCCCAGCATTTT
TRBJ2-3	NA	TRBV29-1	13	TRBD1	CSIRDRDADTQYF	TGCAGCATCCGGGACAGGGACGCAGATACGCAGTATTTT
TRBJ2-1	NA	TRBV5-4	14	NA	CASHQGRDYNEQFF	TGTGCCAGTCATCAGGGTAGGGACTACAATGAGCAGTTCTTC
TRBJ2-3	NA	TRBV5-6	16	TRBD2	CASSFRSGGGTDTQYF	TGTGCCAGCAGCTTTCGGAGCGGGGGTGGCACAGATACGCAGTATTTT
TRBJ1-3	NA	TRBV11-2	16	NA	CASSASLFSSGNTIYF	TGTGCCAGCAGCGCCTCCTTGTTTAGCTCTGGAAACACCATATATTTT
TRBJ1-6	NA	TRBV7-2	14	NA	CASSSEGRNSPLHF	TGTGCCAGCAGCTCGGAGGGTCGGAATTCACCCCTCCACTTT
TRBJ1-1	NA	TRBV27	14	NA	CASSLQGRDTEAFF	TGTGCCAGCAGTTTACAGGGCCGAGACACTGAAGCTTTCTTT
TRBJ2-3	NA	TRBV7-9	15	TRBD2	CASSLRGGATDTQYF	TGTGCCAGCAGCTTACGGGGGGGGGCCACAGATACGCAGTATTTT
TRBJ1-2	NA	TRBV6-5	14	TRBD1	CASSPDRGNYGYTF	TGTGCCAGCAGCCCGGACAGGGGTAACTATGGCTACACCTTC
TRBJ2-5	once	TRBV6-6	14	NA	CASRGRGDFETQYF	TGTGCCAGCAGGGGCAGGGGTGATTTTGAGACCCAGTACTTC
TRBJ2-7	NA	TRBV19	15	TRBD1	CASSIGGQGLYEQYF	TGTGCCAGTAGTATTGGAGGACAGGGTCTCTACGAGCAGTACTTC
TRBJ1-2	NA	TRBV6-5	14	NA	CASSWGGAPMGYTF	TGTGCCAGCAGTTGGGGGGGTGCGCCCATGGGCTACACCTTC
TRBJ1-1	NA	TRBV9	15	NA	CASSVGTVGGTEAFF	TGTGCCAGCAGCGTAGGAACTGTGGGGGGCACTGAAGCTTTCTTT
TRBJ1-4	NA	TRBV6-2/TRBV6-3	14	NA	CASSLDSANEKLFF	TGTGCCAGCAGTTTAGACAGCGCTAATGAAAAACTGTTTTTT
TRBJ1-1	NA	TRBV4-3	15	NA	CASSQDPAGKIEAFF	TGCGCCAGCAGCCAAGATCCGGCGGGCAAGATTGAAGCTTTCTTT
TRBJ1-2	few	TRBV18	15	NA	CASSPSPGGAVGYTF	TGTGCCAGCTCACCCTCGCCAGGAGGGGCAGTCGGCTACACCTTC
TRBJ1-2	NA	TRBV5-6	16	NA	CASSLLDRIFFYGYTF	TGTGCCAGCAGCCTCCTGGACAGAATCTTTTTCTATGGCTACACCTTC
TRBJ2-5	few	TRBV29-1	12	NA	CSVDRSRETQYF	TGCAGCGTTGACAGGTCGAGAGAGACCCAGTACTTC
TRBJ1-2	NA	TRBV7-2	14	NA	CASSLGGPIYGYTF	TGTGCCAGCAGCTTAGGGGGCCCAATCTATGGCTACACCTTC
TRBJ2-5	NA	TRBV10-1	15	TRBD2	CASSAGLAVQETQYF	TGCGCCAGCAGTGCCGGACTAGCGGTACAAGAGACCCAGTACTTC
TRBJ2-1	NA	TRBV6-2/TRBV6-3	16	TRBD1	CASSYSTGAAHNEQFF	TGTGCCAGCAGTTACTCCACAGGGGCCGCTCACAATGAGCAGTTCTTC
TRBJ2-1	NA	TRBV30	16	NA	CAWSVRTGWGYNEQFF	TGTGCCTGGAGTGTACGAACAGGATGGGGATACAATGAGCAGTTCTTC
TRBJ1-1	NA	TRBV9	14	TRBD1	CASSPGQRNTEAFF	TGTGCCAGCAGCCCGGGACAGAGGAACACTGAAGCTTTCTTT
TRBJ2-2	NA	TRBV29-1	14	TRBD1	CSVRQGGSTGELFF	TGCAGCGTTCGACAGGGGGGGAGCACCGGGGAGCTGTTTTTT
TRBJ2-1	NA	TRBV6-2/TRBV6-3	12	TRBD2	CASSYPLAGGVF	TGTGCCAGCAGTTACCCACTAGCGGGGGGGGTCTTC
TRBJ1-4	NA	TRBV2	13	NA	CARRDPGGEKLFF	TGTGCCCGCCGTGACCCGGGAGGTGAAAAACTGTTTTTT
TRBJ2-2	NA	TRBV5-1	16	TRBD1	CASSLGTGGRTGELFF	TGCGCCAGCAGCTTGGGTACAGGGGGACGCACCGGGGAGCTGTTTTTT
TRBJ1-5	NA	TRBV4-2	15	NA	CASSQDQQGNQPQHF	TGTGCCAGCAGCCAAGATCAGCAGGGCAATCAGCCCCAGCATTTT